This T cell receptor beta chain comes out of a study of early stage breast cancer tumors (dated by TCRdb to about 2017). With regard to the full study: Of the roughly 17 invasive breast tumors, roughly 13 were found to be estrogen receptor-positive, progesterone receptor-positive and HER2-negative. Of the roughly twelve ER+/PR+/HER2- tumors, eight were classified as invasive ductal carcinomas and four as invasive lobular carcinomas. On average, each sample got approximately 9.8-fold read coverage. The samples as a whole yielded a few million detected templates, corresponding to about 1.1 million unique clonotypes. The full study reports these points: Compared with adjacent normal breast tissue, tumors had higher clonality and around 2.5-fold greater T cell density. Because the cohort was small, analysis by tumor subtype was not possible. Enriched TCRB sequences shared across patients were mostly commonly generated sequences, unlikely to play an important role in the tumor microenvironment. Chain pairing and functional markers such as CD4, CD8 and FOXP3 were missed by bulk genomic DNA sequencing of unsorted cells. Greater similarity was observed between blood and normal breast repertoires than between blood and tumor repertoires, and tumor was distinguished from normal in about 85% of the 16 patients when each tissue was compared with blood.

The CDR3, cysteine through phenylalanine, is 16 amino acids long. CDR3 DNA only is kept here, 48 bases in frame from base 1. The junction carries 14 bases between V and J, which are trimmed by 2 bases and 0 bases respectively. CDR1 and CDR2, looked up from the germline V gene (reference sequence), are GTSNPN and SVGIG. Worth noting for this clone: It lacks a known antigen. No much larger clone is present one base from it, and per-base qualities are unavailable.

Two independent genomic DNA replicates were amplified for each sample, with roughly 0.5 ug used for blood and approximately 1.5 ug for tumor or normal breast. Following the manufacturer's instructions, the ImmunoSeq Intro kit was used to carry out TCRB sequencing on genomic DNA. Multiplex PCR ran approximately 29 cycles with proprietary primers and spike-in control sequences for absolute quantification. Single-end 150-bp reads were used to sequence an 87-bp fragment spanning the CDR3 plus the flanking V and J genes. Each lane of an Illumina MiSeq running version 3.0 chemistry carried seven multiplexed samples, with two replicates apiece. Regarding the original processing steps: Raw data were processed by the vendor's proprietary pipeline, with both replicates merged into one result per sample. Clonotypes were defined as productive rearrangements sharing the V-gene family, CDR3 amino acid sequence and J-gene segment. Clonality was calculated as 1 minus the normalized Shannon entropy (Pielou evenness) of TCRB abundances. T cell density was estimated by dividing total templates by the number of input cells inferred from the DNA input amount. Recon was used with default parameters to estimate total repertoire diversity and clonality. A clonotype was considered tumor-enriched if its abundance in tumor exceeded 0.1% and was at least 32-fold higher than its abundance in normal breast. Imported from immuneACCESS, the table was reduced by TCRdb to in-frame sequences with V and J called. These copies leave out some clones; in studies compared against another copy, an unresolved V gene accounts for under half, and the cause of the remainder is not known. From that table come the V and J calls and clone size; the DNA was used to work out D and trimming. This sample gives 50,000 to 65,000 clones in total; around 90% of them show up just once. Clones ranked in the top ten supply around 5% of the sample.

The study profiled bulk TCR beta-chain repertoires in matched peripheral blood, tumor and adjacent normal breast tissue taken from approximately 15 patients with early-stage breast cancer. Before surgery, whole blood (about 5-10 mL) was collected into EDTA tubes and processed within 2 hours. Peripheral blood mononuclear cells were isolated by Ficoll-Paque centrifugation in SepMate-50 tubes. For storage in liquid nitrogen, PBMCs were cryopreserved as aliquots of roughly 2 to 4 million cells in about 90% FBS with about 10% DMSO. Genomic DNA was extracted with the Qiagen AllPrep DNA/RNA Mini kit. Sequencing used blood. This sequence was found in a person between 65 and 80 years old with breast cancer. The sequence is built from TRBV30 and TRBJ1-3; no confident D gene assignment can be made. The DNA sequence reads TGTGCCTGGAGTAACTACACCGGATCCTCTGGAAACACCATATATTTT. Its translation is CAWSNYTGSSGNTIYF.